Below are 8 T cell receptor beta chains sequenced from a single sample in a study of blood T cell repertoires in COVID-19. The protocol was immunoSEQ multiplex PCR, while the TCRdb copy is restricted to in-frame clones and leaves out a portion. The repertoire has approximately 390,000 clones, 88% of them found once; the top ten carry roughly 1.9%. The specimen sequenced was PBMCs or T cells enriched from blood (not recorded which). These receptors were obtained from a woman aged 35 to 49 with acute COVID-19.

This chain joins TRBV29-1 and TRBJ2-3; 9 nucleotides line up with TRBD2. The V gene end was trimmed by 4 bases and the J gene end by 6 bases; junction bases not matched to a gene: 11. Germline CDR1 is SQVTM and CDR2 is ANQGSEA. This CDR3 comprises 15 residues. CDR3 residues: CSVVERGAPPDTQYF. The CDR3, as DNA: TGCAGCGTTGTGGAGCGGGGGGCACCCCCGGATACGCAGTATTTT.

V usage is TRBV27 and J usage is TRBJ1-1; D is perhaps TRBD1 (6 bases). This CDR3 spans 11 amino acids. V shed 8 bases and J shed 4 bases, with 8 bases lying between them. The germline V gene has CDR1 MNHEY and CDR2 SMNVEV (reference sequence). The CDR3 protein is CASLGGTEAFF. The CDR3 nucleotides read TGTGCCAGCCTAGGGGGCACTGAAGCTTTCTTT.

The gene calls are TRBV19 and TRBJ2-7, with TRBD2 identical over 11 bases. Per the germline V gene, CDR1 is LNHDA and CDR2 is SQIVND (reference sequence). J was trimmed by 1 base and V by 5 bases; bases with no gene match: 10. CDR3 length: 17 amino acids. CDR3: CASSYSTLAGGSYEQYF. The CDR3 DNA follows: TGTGCCAGTAGTTACTCTACTCTAGCGGGGGGATCCTACGAGCAGTACTTC.

The chain carries TRBV5-4 and TRBJ2-1; D remains ambiguous. Germline V lookup: CDR1 SGHNT, CDR2 YYREEE (reference sequence). V was shortened by 3 bases and J by 3 bases, with 25 bases between the two germline ends. This CDR3 contains 19 residues. The CDR3 coding sequence is TGTGCCAGCAGCTCGATTAGAGGTTTTAGGCCATTACTCTACAATGAGCAGTTCTTC. It specifies CASSSIRGFRPLLYNEQFF.

The count of this clone is one. The CDR3 coding sequence is TGTGCCAGCAGCCCCCAGACAGGCATCGAGCAGTACTTC. It is translated as CASSPQTGIEQYF. The rearrangement uses TRBV7-9 and TRBJ2-7; TRBD1 might be the D (6 bases). Germline-derived CDR1 and CDR2 are SEHNR and FQNEAQ (reference sequence). Trimming stripped 5 bases from V and 6 bases from J, with 14 bases between. The CDR3 length is 13 residues.

This sequence joins TRBV10-3 and TRBJ1-2; TRBD1 aligns across 10 bases. The CDR3 sequence is 15 residues long. V was clipped by 2 bases and J by 4 bases; unmatched bases: 4. Germline CDR1 and CDR2: ENHRY and SYGVKD. CDR3 coding DNA: TGTGCCATCAGTGAGGGACAGGGGGTGAGCTATGGCTACACCTTC. It codes for CAISEGQGVSYGYTF.

The J gene is TRBJ2-5, the V gene TRBV5-1; tentative D call: TRBD2 (5 bases). The ends were cut back, 3 bases at V and 5 bases at J, with 8 bases in the middle. The length of the CDR3 is 12 residues. CDR1 and CDR2 (germline): SGHRS, YFSETQ. The CDR3 sequence is CASSSGEETQYF. The DNA for the CDR3 is TGCGCCAGCAGCTCTGGGGAGGAGACCCAGTACTTC.

The V gene is TRBV11-2, the J gene TRBJ1-1; D gene ambiguous. V gave up 2 bases and J gave up 4 bases, with 14 bases separating them. Germline values: CDR1 SGHAT, CDR2 FQNNGV. The CDR3 loop spans 15 amino acids. Written as DNA, the CDR3 is TGTGCCAGCAGCTTACTCAGTGAGGTGGCCACTGAAGCTTTCTTT. Translation: CASSLLSEVATEAFF.